One and the same sample provided the 21 T cell receptor beta chains below, sequenced in a study of T cells of healthy individuals. TCRdb independently ran MiXCR on the 5' RACE reads; one entry per CDR3 protein. Of about 96,000 distinct CDR3 sequences in the sample, approximately 15% were seen once. The origin of the receptors is a human donor in good health.

CDR3 protein: CASSREGLAGGGTGELFF. DNA for the CDR3: TGCGCCAGCAGCCGAGAGGGACTAGCGGGAGGGGGAACCGGGGAGCTGTTTTTT. J is TRBJ2-2 and V is TRBV4-3; 16 bases match TRBD2. This CDR3 contains 18 residues. Germline V gives CDR1 LGHNA, CDR2 YSLEER. V was clipped by 4 bases and J by 5 bases; unmatched bases: 7.

This clonotype has at least ten counts. The gene calls are TRBV20-1 and TRBJ2-3; a weak D match, TRBD1 (6 bases). The CDR3 sequence is 14 residues long. V shed 6 bases and J shed 4 bases, with 17 bases lying between them. CDR1 and CDR2 from the germline V gene are DFQATT and SNEGSKA (reference sequence). CDR3 amino acids: CSARNRASSDTQYF. CDR3 sequence (DNA): TGCAGTGCACGAAACAGGGCTAGTTCAGATACGCAGTATTTT.

The chain recombines TRBV3-1 with TRBJ2-1; 7 bases fit TRBD2. Germline loops: CDR1 LGHDT, CDR2 YNNKEL (reference sequence). The CDR3 contains 16 residues. The trim removed 2 bases at V and 4 bases at J, leaving 8 bases unmatched. The chain's CDR3 is CASSQLAAPKYNEQFF. CDR3 DNA sequence: TGTGCCAGCAGCCAACTAGCGGCACCGAAATACAATGAGCAGTTCTTC.

This chain connects TRBV5-1 to TRBJ2-5; D is unclear. V was clipped by 0 bases and J by 2 bases, with 11 bases between them. The CDR3 spans 15 residues. Germline V gives CDR1 SGHRS, CDR2 YFSETQ. The CDR3 coding sequence is TGCGCCAGCAGCTTGGGTAGCATTGCGCAAGAGACCCAGTACTTC. Protein product: CASSLGSIAQETQYF.

Many counts were recorded for this clonotype. This chain joins TRBV6-2 or TRBV6-3 and TRBJ2-3, with TRBD1 matching 11 bases. The germline CDR1 and CDR2 sequences are MNHEY and SVGEGT. V dropped 6 bases and J dropped 3; count of bases not matched to a gene: 5. CDR3 length: 15 amino acids. CDR3 sequence reads: CASSLGQGATDTQYF. The CDR3 DNA sequence: TGTGCCAGCAGCCTAGGACAGGGGGCTACAGATACGCAGTATTTT.

This clonotype was observed a few times. The chain is built from TRBV6-5 and TRBJ2-6; D remains unclear. V shed 3 bases and J shed 4 bases, with 10 bases lying between them. CDR1 and CDR2 from the germline V gene are MNHEY and SVGAGI. The CDR3 is 15 residues long. The CDR3 loop is CASSYSSEGANVLTF. The CDR3 coding sequence is TGTGCCAGCAGTTATTCCTCTGAAGGGGCCAACGTCCTGACTTTC.

This clonotype was detected a few times. The chain links TRBV7-6 to TRBJ2-3, with TRBD1 matching 8 bases. CDR3 length equals 14 residues. The junction had 3 bases not matched to a gene; V was cut back by 5 bases and J by 2 bases. Germline V gives CDR1 SGHVS, CDR2 FNYEAQ. The CDR3 loop is CASSPDRATDTQYF. The CDR3 DNA is TGTGCCAGCAGCCCGGACAGGGCCACAGATACGCAGTATTTT.

This clonotype was seen repeatedly, ten times or more. V is TRBV29-1 and J is TRBJ1-1; 8 nucleotides agree with TRBD1. With 6 bases clipped from V and 1 base from J, the junction kept 7 bases outside the gene matches. CDR3 length equals 14 residues. The germline gives CDR1 SQVTM, CDR2 ANQGSEA. CDR3 amino acids: CSVDPGTGNTEAFF. The CDR3 nucleotides read TGCAGCGTGGATCCCGGGACAGGGAACACTGAAGCTTTCTTT. The full variable domain, rest sourced from reference TRBV29-1 and TRBJ1-1, is SAVISQKPSRDICQRGTSLTIQCQVDSQVTMMFWYRQQPGQSLTLIATANQGSEATYESGFVIDKFPISRPNLTFSTLTVSNMSPEDSSIYLCSVDPGTGNTEAFFGQGTRLTVV.

The chain has TRBV2 and TRBJ2-3; 7 bases align to TRBD2. The V gene end was trimmed by 7 bases and the J gene end by 3 bases; junction bases not matched to a gene: 7. Per the germline V gene, CDR1 is SNHLY and CDR2 is FYNNEI. The CDR3 contains 14 residues. CDR3 sequence: CASTDSGFTDTQYF. CDR3 in DNA: TGTGCCAGCACCGATAGCGGGTTTACAGATACGCAGTATTTT.

This clonotype came up many times. The chain recombines TRBV6-7 with TRBJ2-7; D is possibly TRBD1 (6 bases). TRBV6-7 is filed as an ORF, its function uncertain. Trimming left V 2 bases short and J 5 bases short, with 13 bases between. The CDR3 loop spans 14 amino acids. The CDR3 here is CASSYPSQGHEQYF. The CDR3 nucleotides are TGTGCCAGCAGTTACCCTTCACAGGGCCACGAGCAGTACTTC.

This clonotype was detected only a few times. The chain has TRBV28 and TRBJ1-2; no clear D gene. Germline V gives CDR1 MDHEN, CDR2 SYDVKM. The V end lost 7 bases, the J end lost 5 bases, and 11 bases lay between the germline ends. The CDR3 consists of 12 residues. In nucleotides, the CDR3 is TGTGCCAGCATGGTCAATAGTTATGGCTACACCTTC. This translates into CASMVNSYGYTF.

This clonotype was found a few times. The chain links TRBV4-1 to TRBJ2-6; no clear D. This CDR3 spans 13 amino acids. V was cut by 3 bases and J by 4 bases, with 4 bases left in between. Germline CDR1 MGHRA, CDR2 YSYEKL. CDR3 nucleotides: TGCGCCAGCAGCCAGATGGGGGCCAACGTCCTGACTTTC. This encodes CASSQMGANVLTF.

This chain links TRBV14 with TRBJ1-2; no clear D. CDR1 is SGHDN and CDR2 is FVKESK in the germline V gene. Trimming stripped 1 base from V and 3 bases from J, with 6 bases between. CDR3 length: 13 residues. CDR3 bases: TGTGCCAGCAGCCAAGTAACGGACTATGGCTACACCTTC. Encoded protein: CASSQVTDYGYTF.

This clonotype came up many times. The chain carries TRBV14 and TRBJ2-7; D gene uncertain. Trimming removed 1 base at V and 3 bases at J, with 10 bases between. This CDR3 has 14 amino acids. Germline CDR1 SGHDN, CDR2 FVKESK. The CDR3 bases are TGTGCCAGCAGCCAAGGGGCGACCTACTACGAGCAGTACTTC. Its protein is CASSQGATYYEQYF.

This clonotype was counted only a few times. The J gene is TRBJ1-4, the V gene TRBV19, with 7 bases aligning to TRBD1. The trim removed 7 bases at V and 7 bases at J, leaving 9 bases unmatched. The CDR3 covers 14 residues. CDR1 is LNHDA and CDR2 is SQIVND in the germline V gene (reference sequence). CDR3 nucleotide sequence: TGTGCCAGTACCCGACAGGGAGAGAGTGAAAAACTGTTTTTT. It translates to CASTRQGESEKLFF.

This clonotype was seen at least ten times. CDR3 bases: TGCGCCAGCAGCTTTCGGACTAGCGGGGTACAAGAGACCCAGTACTTC. This gives the protein CASSFRTSGVQETQYF. V usage is TRBV5-1 and J usage is TRBJ2-5; 12 positions agree with TRBD2. Losses at the gene ends were 2 bases for V and 2 bases for J; bases not matched to a gene: 4. The V gene's germline CDR1 is SGHRS and CDR2 YFSETQ. The CDR3 loop spans 16 amino acids.

The chain recombines TRBV7-6 with TRBJ1-1, with D perhaps TRBD1 (6 bases). The germline CDR1 and CDR2 sequences are SGHVS and FNYEAQ. The length of the CDR3 is 16 residues. Trimming cost V 5 bases and J 3 bases, with 19 bases left between them. The CDR3 coding sequence is TGTGCCAGCAGCCCTAGTTACGGGGGCCTCGACACTGAAGCTTTCTTT. It encodes CASSPSYGGLDTEAFF.

This clonotype has ten or more counts. The chain has TRBV9 and TRBJ2-1, with 11 bases aligning to TRBD2. V gave up 3 bases and J gave up 6 bases; unmatched junction bases: 5. CDR1 and CDR2 from the germline V gene are SGDLS and YYNGEE. The CDR3 totals 15 residues. Written as DNA, the CDR3 is TGTGCCAGCAGCGCCCTAGCGGGGGGATCCAATGAGCAGTTCTTC. Its translation: CASSALAGGSNEQFF. The whole variable domain, remainder taken from reference TRBV9 and TRBJ2-1, is DSGVTQTPKHLITATGQRVTLRCSPRSGDLSVYWYQQSLDQGLQFLIQYYNGEERAKGNILERFSAQQFPDLHSELNLSSLELGDSALYFCASSALAGGSNEQFFGPGTRLTVL.

This clonotype was observed many times. This chain connects TRBV27 to TRBJ1-1; 9 nucleotides match TRBD1. The V gene's germline CDR1 is MNHEY and CDR2 SMNVEV (reference sequence). Trimming cost V 3 bases and J 5 bases; bases outside gene matches: 7. This CDR3 is built from 15 residues. The CDR3 bases are TGTGCCAGCAGTTTTGGGACAGGGAAGGGGACTGAAGCTTTCTTT. Its translation is CASSFGTGKGTEAFF.

This clonotype was detected only a few times. This chain uses TRBV5-1 with TRBJ2-1, with D maybe TRBD1 (6 bases). The V and J ends lost 0 bases and 1 base respectively, with 11 bases between them. CDR3 length: 16 residues. CDR1 is SGHRS and CDR2 is YFSETQ in the germline V gene. The CDR3 DNA reads as TGCGCCAGCAGCTTGGTGGCAGGGGCGTCCTACAATGAGCAGTTCTTC. It specifies CASSLVAGASYNEQFF.

J is TRBJ2-7 and V is TRBV5-1; TRBD2 matches at 8 bases. J lost 3 bases, V lost 3 bases, and 5 bases had no gene match. In germline, CDR1 is SGHRS, CDR2 YFSETQ. The CDR3 length is 14 residues. CDR3 coding DNA: TGCGCCAGCAGCTATAGAGCGGGAGACTACGAGCAGTACTTC. Translated: CASSYRAGDYEQYF.